A single sample is the source of the 27 T cell receptor beta chains below, sequenced in a study of cytomegalovirus exposure and HLA in healthy donors. 13 Jbeta primers and 60 Vbeta primers were used for the PCR. Using immunoSEQ multiplex PCR, the repertoire was profiled, and TCRdb retains in-frame clones only, with some absent. This sample's table reports 75,000 to 85,000 clones. The specimen sequenced was PBMCs. The origin of the receptors is a man younger than 30 in good health and CMV-seropositive.

This chain uses TRBV27 with TRBJ1-1, with a possible D match to TRBD1 (5 bases). From germline, CDR1 is MNHEY and CDR2 SMNVEV (reference sequence). V was trimmed by 2 bases and J by 5 bases, leaving 6 bases between them. The CDR3 length is 12 residues. CDR3 DNA sequence: TGTGCCAGCAGTTTAAGGGGTACTGAAGCTTTCTTT. Protein: CASSLRGTEAFF.

The chain couples TRBV4-1 to TRBJ1-1; 7 nucleotides align to TRBD1. The CDR3 consists of 17 residues. CDR1 and CDR2 from the germline V gene are MGHRA and YSYEKL. The J segment lost 0 bases and the V segment lost 3 bases, leaving 10 bases of the junction unmatched. The chain's CDR3 is CASSHQGPTGMNTEAFF. CDR3 DNA sequence: TGCGCCAGCAGCCATCAGGGGCCGACAGGGATGAACACTGAAGCTTTCTTT.

CDR3 in amino acids: CASSTESSGNTIYF. In nucleotides, the CDR3 is TGTGCCAGCAGTACCGAGAGCTCTGGAAACACCATATATTTT. The genes are TRBV28 and TRBJ1-3; D gene unclear. The CDR3 runs to 14 residues. CDR1 is MDHEN, CDR2 SYDVKM, per germline. V lost 5 bases and J 0 bases, leaving 8 bases between the germline ends.

V usage is TRBV5-5 and J usage is TRBJ2-7; tentative D call: TRBD1 (6 bases). V was cut by 0 bases and J by 1 base, with 11 bases left in between. There are 15 residues in the CDR3. CDR1 and CDR2 from the germline V gene are SGHKS and YYEKEE (reference sequence). The CDR3 is CASSLASDRSYEQYF. The CDR3 DNA follows: TGTGCCAGCAGCTTGGCCTCCGACAGGTCCTACGAGCAGTACTTC.

The chain is built from TRBV10-1 and TRBJ2-1; no clear D gene. This CDR3 contains 19 residues. Germline CDR1 reads WNHNN; CDR2 reads SYGVQD (reference sequence). With 10 bases removed from V and 0 bases from J, the gap between germline ends came to 28 bases. CDR3 DNA sequence: TGCGCCACAGGCTTGTTAGAGCTTTCCACCCCAAGCTCCTACAATGAGCAGTTCTTC. Translation gives CATGLLELSTPSSYNEQFF.

This chain joins TRBV28 and TRBJ1-2, with D maybe TRBD1 (5 bases). The CDR3 covers 14 residues. With 3 bases removed from V and 8 bases from J, the gap between germline ends came to 16 bases. The germline V gene has CDR1 MDHEN and CDR2 SYDVKM. The chain's CDR3 is CASSLSPRVGGYTF. The CDR3 region has the DNA TGTGCCAGCAGTTTGAGTCCCAGGGTGGGAGGCTACACCTTC.

The chain combines TRBV13 with TRBJ2-7; D not resolved. V lost 4 bases, J lost 6 bases, and 13 bases lay in between. The CDR3 totals 13 residues. Germline assignment: CDR1 PRHDT and CDR2 FYEKMQ (reference sequence). The CDR3: CASSSRTESEQYF. CDR3 nucleotides: TGTGCCAGCAGCTCCCGAACGGAGAGCGAGCAGTACTTC.

The V and J genes are TRBV7-9 and TRBJ1-4, with D possibly being TRBD1 (5 bases). The CDR3 is 14 amino acids. Germline CDR1 SEHNR, CDR2 FQNEAQ (reference sequence). V lost 4 bases, J lost 5 bases, and 11 bases lay in between. The CDR3 region is CASSYRGPNEKLFF. The CDR3 nucleotides read TGTGCCAGCAGCTATAGGGGCCCCAATGAAAAACTGTTTTTT. Looking up the rest from reference TRBV7-9 and TRBJ1-4 gives the full variable domain: DTGVSQNPRHKITKRGQNVTFRCDPISEHNRLYWYRQTLGQGPEFLTYFQNEAQLEKSRLLSDRFSAERPKGSFSTLEIQRTEQGDSAMYLCASSYRGPNEKLFFGSGTQLSVL.

V is TRBV5-6 and J is TRBJ2-2, with D possibly TRBD1 on 5 matching bases. The germline V and J ends were trimmed by 2 bases and 6 bases, with 17 bases remaining between them. The CDR3 is made up of 16 amino acids. CDR1 and CDR2 from the germline V gene are SGHDT and YYEEEE. CDR3 bases: TGTGCCAGCAGCTTTCGGTCAGGGTTTCAAGCCGGGGAGCTGTTTTTT. It specifies CASSFRSGFQAGELFF. Drawing the rest from reference TRBV5-6 and TRBJ2-2, the complete variable domain is DAGVTQSPTHLIKTRGQQVTLRCSPKSGHDTVSWYQQALGQGPQFIFQYYEEEERQRGNFPDRFSGHQFPNYSSELNVNALLLGDSALYLCASSFRSGFQAGELFFGEGSRLTVL.

The chain is built from TRBV18 and TRBJ2-1, with 12 bases fitting TRBD2. The V gene's germline CDR1 is KGHSH and CDR2 LQKENI. V gave up 2 bases and J gave up 7 bases; unmatched junction bases: 3. CDR3 length equals 15 residues. The CDR3 bases are TGTGCCAGCTCACCATTGACTAGCGGGAGTAATGAGCAGTTCTTC. Its protein is CASSPLTSGSNEQFF.

The chain has TRBV11-3 and TRBJ2-3; maybe TRBD1 (5 bases). Germline V gene sequence: CDR1 SGHNT, CDR2 YENEEA. CDR3 length equals 16 residues. V gave up 1 base and J gave up 4 bases, with 15 bases separating them. The CDR3 is CASSLGQQGIADTQYF. The CDR3 coding sequence is TGTGCCAGCAGCTTAGGTCAGCAGGGTATCGCAGATACGCAGTATTTT.

The chain employs TRBV6-1 and TRBJ1-6, with a tentative D call TRBD1 (5 bases). The CDR3 sequence is 14 residues long. Trimming stripped 6 bases from V and 7 bases from J, with 13 bases between. Germline loops: CDR1 MNHNS, CDR2 SASEGT. The CDR3 bases are TGTGCCAGCAGGGTGACAGAGGAAAATTCACCCCTCCACTTT. Translating gives CASRVTEENSPLHF.

J is TRBJ2-3 and V is TRBV6-4, with TRBD1 as a possible D gene (6 bases). V lost 4 bases to trimming and J lost 5 bases, with 10 bases between them. This CDR3 has 13 residues. In germline, CDR1 is MRHNA, CDR2 SNTAGT. In DNA, the CDR3 is TGTGCCAGCAGTGGGACAGTTAAAGATACGCAGTATTTT. Its protein product is CASSGTVKDTQYF.

The chain couples TRBV9 to TRBJ2-2; 12 bases agree with TRBD2. Germline CDR1 reads SGDLS; CDR2 reads YYNGEE. With V trimmed by 3 bases and J by 1 base, 10 bases remained unmatched. The CDR3 length is 19 residues. The CDR3: CASSAPASGGAQNTGELFF. The DNA of the CDR3 is TGTGCCAGCAGCGCCCCGGCTAGCGGGGGGGCACAGAACACCGGGGAGCTGTTTTTT. Together with reference TRBV9 and TRBJ2-2, the CDR3 gives the full variable domain: DSGVTQTPKHLITATGQRVTLRCSPRSGDLSVYWYQQSLDQGLQFLIQYYNGEERAKGNILERFSAQQFPDLHSELNLSSLELGDSALYFCASSAPASGGAQNTGELFFGEGSRLTVL.

The chain is built from TRBV19 and TRBJ2-2; perhaps TRBD1 as D (5 bases). Trimming stripped 10 bases from V and 4 bases from J, with 16 bases between. In germline, CDR1 is LNHDA, CDR2 SQIVND (reference sequence). The CDR3 extends over 14 amino acids. The CDR3 DNA is TGTGCCACCCAAAAGGGGCTATCCACCGGGGAGCTGTTTTTT. It specifies CATQKGLSTGELFF. The variable domain in full, completed from reference TRBV19 and TRBJ2-2, reads DGGITQSPKYLFRKEGQNVTLSCEQNLNHDAMYWYRQDPGQGLRLIYYSQIVNDFQKGDIAEGYSVSREKKESFPLTVTSAQKNPTAFYLCATQKGLSTGELFFGEGSRLTVL.

The chain combines TRBV5-4 with TRBJ2-3; D gene uncertain. This CDR3 contains 16 residues. V lost 4 bases, J lost 3 bases, and 18 bases lay in between. The germline gives CDR1 SGHNT, CDR2 YYREEE (reference sequence). CDR3 bases: TGTGCCAGCAGCCTACTGCTCTCGACGACAACAGATACGCAGTATTTT. Its protein is CASSLLLSTTTDTQYF.

The J gene is TRBJ1-2, the V gene TRBV6-5, with D possibly matching TRBD1 (6 bases). Germline lookup yields CDR1 MNHEY and CDR2 SVGAGI. The V gene lost 0 bases and the J gene lost 4 bases, with 9 bases spanning the gap. The CDR3 consists of 14 residues. The DNA for the CDR3 is TGTGCCAGCAGTTACTCGGGACAAGTCTATGGCTACACCTTC. It encodes CASSYSGQVYGYTF.

The chain employs TRBV19 and TRBJ1-5, with D perhaps matching TRBD1 (5 bases). Germline V gives CDR1 LNHDA, CDR2 SQIVND (reference sequence). The ends were cut back, 6 bases at V and 0 bases at J, with 12 bases in the middle. The CDR3 is 15 amino acids. Written as DNA, the CDR3 is TGTGCCAGTAGACCTAACGGGGGTAGCAATCAGCCCCAGCATTTT. It encodes CASRPNGGSNQPQHF.

V is TRBV11-2 and J is TRBJ2-3; D call uncertain. CDR1 SGHAT and CDR2 FQNNGV come from the germline V gene. Trimming pared 3 bases from V and 5 bases from J, leaving 12 bases between. This CDR3 region has 14 residues. The CDR3 DNA is TGTGCCAGCAGCTTCGTAAGTGCCAGAGATACGCAGTATTTT. Its translation: CASSFVSARDTQYF. The variable domain in full, completed from reference TRBV11-2 and TRBJ2-3, reads EAGVAQSPRYKIIEKRQSVAFWCNPISGHATLYWYQQILGQGPKLLIQFQNNGVVDDSQLPKDRFSAERLKGVDSTLKIQPAKLEDSAVYLCASSFVSARDTQYFGPGTRLTVL.

This sequence joins TRBV27 and TRBJ1-1, with 7 nucleotides matching TRBD1. Germline CDR1 is MNHEY and CDR2 is SMNVEV (reference sequence). V was clipped by 3 bases and J by 1 base; unmatched bases: 5. The CDR3 loop spans 15 amino acids. The CDR3 bases are TGTGCCAGCAGTTTCGGAACAGGGGCGAACACTGAAGCTTTCTTT. It encodes CASSFGTGANTEAFF.

The CDR3 protein is CASSQDIRQGGWMNTEAFF. CDR3 bases: TGCGCCAGCAGCCAAGATATTCGACAGGGCGGATGGATGAACACTGAAGCTTTCTTT. The rearrangement links TRBV4-1 to TRBJ1-1; 7 bases are shared with TRBD1. Germline V gene sequence: CDR1 MGHRA, CDR2 YSYEKL. The CDR3 has 19 residues. The ends lost 0 bases at V and 0 bases at J; junction bases unmatched: 13.

V usage is TRBV6-1 and J usage is TRBJ1-2; D possibly corresponds to TRBD1 (5 bases). V gave up 2 bases and J gave up 7 bases, with 11 bases separating them. Germline V gene lookup returns CDR1 MNHNS and CDR2 SASEGT. The CDR3 runs 13 residues. CDR3: CASSEIDGGGYTF. The DNA for the CDR3 is TGTGCCAGCAGTGAAATCGACGGGGGTGGCTACACCTTC.

The CDR3: CAVLDRANTGELFF. The CDR3 DNA sequence: TGTGCCGTCCTGGACAGGGCGAACACCGGGGAGCTGTTTTTT. The rearrangement uses TRBV10-3 and TRBJ2-2, with TRBD1 matching 8 bases. The V and J ends lost 11 bases and 0 bases, in that order; junction bases with no gene match: 5. The V gene's germline CDR1 is ENHRY and CDR2 SYGVKD. The CDR3 spans 14 residues.

The chain recombines TRBV19 with TRBJ1-1; tentatively, D is TRBD1 (6 bases). Germline CDR1 reads LNHDA; CDR2 reads SQIVND (reference sequence). V was clipped by 1 base and J by 3 bases, with 12 bases between them. The CDR3 runs 15 residues. The CDR3 DNA follows: TGTGCCAGTAGTATAGGAACAGGGAGGGACACTGAAGCTTTCTTT. Protein sequence: CASSIGTGRDTEAFF.

This sequence joins TRBV18 and TRBJ1-3, with D possibly being TRBD1 (6 bases). The CDR3 contains 16 residues. The germline V gene has CDR1 KGHSH and CDR2 LQKENI. With 2 bases removed from V and 4 bases from J, the gap between germline ends came to 15 bases. The CDR3 DNA reads as TGTGCCAGCTCACCAACAGGGTCAGCGGGAGGAAACACCATATATTTT. It yields the protein CASSPTGSAGGNTIYF.

V gene TRBV9 combines with J gene TRBJ1-6; perhaps TRBD1 as D (6 bases). Germline CDR1 and CDR2: SGDLS and YYNGEE. V shed 0 bases and J shed 10 bases, with 14 bases lying between them. The CDR3 length is 15 residues. The CDR3 sequence is CASSVAISGDSPLHF. The CDR3 DNA is TGTGCCAGCAGCGTAGCCATCTCAGGGGACTCACCCCTCCACTTT. The whole variable domain, filled in from reference TRBV9 and TRBJ1-6, reads DSGVTQTPKHLITATGQRVTLRCSPRSGDLSVYWYQQSLDQGLQFLIQYYNGEERAKGNILERFSAQQFPDLHSELNLSSLELGDSALYFCASSVAISGDSPLHFGNGTRLTVT.

V and J are TRBV4-2 and TRBJ2-2; D is undetermined. The ends were cut back, 4 bases at V and 6 bases at J, with 6 bases in the middle. The V gene's germline CDR1 is LGHNA and CDR2 YNFKEQ. This CDR3 region has 12 residues. In DNA, the CDR3 is TGTGCCAGCAGCCTTAAATCCGGGGAGCTGTTTTTT. Its protein product is CASSLKSGELFF.